This record looks at one T cell receptor beta chain sequence and its context. The sample belongs to a study of blood T cell repertoires in COVID-19. Study-level information: Samples came from the United States, Italy and Spain, spanning acute and convalescent COVID-19. Sample material is recorded as cDNA or gDNA derived from T cells, B-cell-depleted T cells, or PBMCs.

Authors' analysis steps: Reference gene primer amplification in the assay estimated nucleated cell counts. Assay used: immunoSEQ multiplex PCR; TCRdb lists only in-frame clones, some missing. That table is the source of V, J and clone size, and D and trimming were worked out from the DNA. The profile shows approximately 100,000 clones, around 89% of them singletons. This CDR3 spans 12 amino acids. V was cut by 2 bases and J by 4 bases, with 5 bases left in between. Germline V gives CDR1 SEHNR, CDR2 FQNEAQ (reference sequence). The source material was peripheral blood. The clonotype was recovered from a human donor with acute or convalescent COVID-19. The donor label of this sample is uncertain. The chain has TRBV7-9 and TRBJ1-2; D is unresolved. The CDR3 sequence is CASSLPFYGYTF. CDR3 bases: TGTGCCAGCAGCTTACCATTCTATGGCTACACCTTC.